Given below is one TCR beta chain in context. Its antigen remains unknown. CDR1 and CDR2 (germline): MNHEY, SVGAGI. The V and J ends lost 6 bases and 1 base, in that order; junction bases with no gene match: 6. CDR3 length: 15 amino acids. Primers for the PCR totalled 60 Vbeta and 13 Jbeta. Original data processing: As a later analysis found, there were around 86 million unique TCR beta chains, of which 8.5 million to 14 million were shared. Measured with immunoSEQ multiplex PCR; TCRdb has only the in-frame clones, and not every one. The V and J calls and clone size were taken over from that table, and D and trimming were inferred from the DNA. The sample carries about 160,000 clones, 60% to 80% recorded once. These data belong to a study of cytomegalovirus exposure and HLA in healthy donors. Study-wide findings and caveats: V segments that were indistinguishable, TRBV6-2 and TRBV6-3 among them, were omitted from analysis. Despite most TCR sequences being rare, some public TCRs occurred in many donors. Later on, a genetic analysis was performed. It linked a missense variant in DCLRE1C with V- and J-gene trimming of TCR beta.

What was sequenced was PBMCs. This TCR came from a male donor in good health and CMV-seronegative. This chain joins TRBV6-5 and TRBJ2-3, with TRBD2 identical over 8 bases. CDR3 DNA: TGTGCCAGCAGCCTCGGGACTAGGGGCACAGATACGCAGTATTTT. Translation gives CASSLGTRGTDTQYF.